This TCR beta chain was documented in a study of T cell repertoires in aging, cancer and after chemotherapy. Germline V gene data show CDR1 as SEHNR and CDR2 as FQNEAQ (reference sequence). Trimming left V 4 bases short and J 0 bases short, with 17 bases between. The CDR3 spans 17 residues. Rearranged V-D-J TRB sequences were amplified with a mixed TRB-A/B primer pool. TCRdb itself ran the multiplex PCR reads through MiXCR, one entry per CDR3 protein. The sample has about 14,000 distinct CDR3 sequences, about 26% seen once; the top ten hold over 45%. Amplification of TCR beta used genomic DNA extracted from peripheral blood.

The clonotype originates from a human donor in good health. Sample: blood. The V and J genes are TRBV7-9 and TRBJ2-3; D is perhaps TRBD1 or TRBD2 (7 bases each). CDR3 bases: TGTGCCAGCAGCTCGAGACAGGGAGGGGGGAGCACAGATACGCAGTATTTT. Translation gives CASSSRQGGGSTDTQYF.